The 28 T cell receptor beta chains below were found in one sample sequenced in a study of siplizumab effects on memory and regulatory T cells. The method was immunoSEQ multiplex PCR; TCRdb's version includes in-frame clones alone and lacks a portion of them. The data contain about 100,000 clones, around 94% of them singletons. Sequencing was carried out using Tregs sorted from blood. These receptors all stem from a human donor in good health.

V usage is TRBV7-6 and J usage is TRBJ1-1, with D uncertain. Trimming left V 3 bases short and J 4 bases short, with 9 bases between. The CDR3 runs 13 residues. Germline V CDR1 and CDR2: SGHVS, FNYEAQ. The CDR3 reads CASSFDITTEAFF. The CDR3 DNA reads as TGTGCCAGCAGCTTTGACATAACCACTGAAGCTTTCTTT.

This clone was observed a single time. V is TRBV2 and J is TRBJ2-7; no clear D. CDR3 size: 10 residues. Trimming removed 6 bases at V and 7 bases at J, with 7 bases between. The germline CDR1 and CDR2 sequences are SNHLY and FYNNEI. The CDR3 region has the DNA TGTGCCAGCAGACGGTTGGAGCAGTACTTC. Residues: CASRRLEQYF.

The chain links TRBV27 to TRBJ2-3, with a possible D match to TRBD2 (6 bases). V was pared by 6 bases and J by 3 bases, with 16 bases between. Germline V lookup: CDR1 MNHEY, CDR2 SMNVEV (reference sequence). The CDR3 extends over 15 amino acids. CDR3 protein: CASSPVRRATDTQYF. The CDR3 DNA reads TGTGCCAGCAGCCCCGTCAGGAGGGCAACAGATACGCAGTATTTT.

The chain recombines TRBV19 with TRBJ2-5; 7 nucleotides agree with TRBD1. Trimming at V came to 5 bases and at J to 5 bases, leaving 5 bases not matched to a gene. CDR3 length: 13 amino acids. Germline V gene lookup returns CDR1 LNHDA and CDR2 SQIVND (reference sequence). The CDR3 reads CASSYRGGETQYF. The CDR3 region has the DNA TGTGCCAGTAGTTACAGGGGTGGGGAGACCCAGTACTTC.

The chain carries TRBV7-2 and TRBJ1-1, with no clear D. Germline loops: CDR1 SGHTA, CDR2 FQGNSA. The CDR3 runs 11 residues. V lost 1 base and J lost 4, with 1 base in between. The chain's CDR3 is CASSLVTEAFF. CDR3 nucleotide sequence: TGTGCCAGCAGCTTAGTCACTGAAGCTTTCTTT. Based on the CDR3 plus reference TRBV7-2 and TRBJ1-1, the full variable domain is GAGVSQSPSNKVTEKGKDVELRCDPISGHTALYWYRQSLGQGLEFLIYFQGNSAPDKSGLPSDRFSAERTGGSVSTLTIQRTQQEDSAVYLCASSLVTEAFFGQGTRLTVV.

This clone came up once. This chain connects TRBV7-3 to TRBJ2-1; 9 bases agree with TRBD2. V was pared by 2 bases and J by 9 bases, with 5 bases of the junction left unmatched. CDR3 size: 14 residues. Looked up from germline, CDR1 is SGHTA and CDR2 is FQGTGA. CDR3 DNA sequence: TGTGCCAGCAGCTTATATTCGACTAGCGGTGAGCAGTTCTTC. This codes for CASSLYSTSGEQFF. Using reference TRBV7-3 and TRBJ2-1 for the parts outside the CDR3, the full variable domain is GAGVSQTPSNKVTEKGKYVELRCDPISGHTALYWYRQSLGQGPEFLIYFQGTGAADDSGLPNDRFFAVRPEGSVSTLKIQRTERGDSAVYLCASSLYSTSGEQFFGPGTRLTVL.

The chain uses TRBV9 and TRBJ1-2, with 9 bases fitting TRBD1. This CDR3 region has 16 residues. The germline V gene encodes CDR1 SGDLS and CDR2 YYNGEE. V was pared by 3 bases and J by 0 bases, with 6 bases of the junction left unmatched. CDR3 sequence: CASSGRTGGANYGYTF. CDR3 sequence (DNA): TGTGCCAGCAGCGGAAGAACAGGGGGCGCTAACTATGGCTACACCTTC.

The gene calls are TRBV27 and TRBJ2-6; D uncertain. The CDR3 is made up of 15 amino acids. The ends were cut back, 8 bases at V and 0 bases at J, with 11 bases in the middle. Germline V lookup: CDR1 MNHEY, CDR2 SMNVEV (reference sequence). CDR3 nucleotides: TGTGCCAGCGGCAGACTCTTCTCTGGGGCCAACGTCCTGACTTTC. This translates into CASGRLFSGANVLTF.

The chain couples TRBV29-1 to TRBJ2-7, with 10 nucleotides matching TRBD1. Germline V CDR1 and CDR2: SQVTM, ANQGSEA. This CDR3 spans 12 amino acids. Unmatched junction bases numbered 6, after V lost 7 bases and J lost 6 bases. In DNA, the CDR3 is TGCAGCGGTGGGGACAGGGGATTCGAGCAGTACTTC. Its protein product is CSGGDRGFEQYF.

Here the CDR3 reads CASSGGVGTQYF. As DNA, the CDR3 is TGTGCCAGCAGTGGGGGGGTTGGGACCCAGTACTTC. The gene calls are TRBV6-1 and TRBJ2-5, with D perhaps TRBD2 (6 bases). Germline V gene lookup returns CDR1 MNHNS and CDR2 SASEGT. This CDR3 contains 12 residues. Deletions cut 4 bases from V and 7 bases from J, with 10 bases between.

This sequence joins TRBV5-6 and TRBJ1-1; weak D call: TRBD1 (5 bases). The CDR3 extends over 14 amino acids. Trimming pared 2 bases from V and 11 bases from J, leaving 19 bases between. Germline values: CDR1 SGHDT, CDR2 YYEEEE. The CDR3 region has the DNA TGTGCCAGCAGCTTCGGGACCCTCTCCATCGGGGCTTTCTTT. Encoded protein: CASSFGTLSIGAFF.

This rearrangement joins TRBV10-3 to TRBJ2-2; no clear D gene. Germline loops: CDR1 ENHRY, CDR2 SYGVKD. V gave up 3 bases and J gave up 3 bases, with 2 bases separating them. CDR3 length equals 12 residues. The CDR3 loop reads CAISDHTGELFF. The CDR3 nucleotides read TGTGCCATCAGTGACCACACCGGGGAGCTGTTTTTT.

The chain uses TRBV30 and TRBJ2-2; D is unclear. With 7 bases removed from V and 4 bases from J, the gap between germline ends came to 13 bases. The CDR3 length is 13 residues. Germline-derived CDR1 and CDR2 are GTSNPN and SVGIG (reference sequence). The CDR3 loop is CALTPRFTGELFF. DNA for the CDR3: TGTGCCTTGACTCCTCGTTTCACCGGGGAGCTGTTTTTT.

Turning to this clone: The same CDR3 arises from other DNA sequences in this sample as well. The CDR3 sequence: CASSLTGDTGELFF. CDR3 nucleotide sequence: TGTGCCAGCAGCTTAACAGGGGACACCGGGGAGCTGTTTTTT. The chain joins TRBV7-3 to TRBJ2-2; D is perhaps TRBD1 (5 bases). CDR1 and CDR2 (germline): SGHTA, FQGTGA. CDR3 length: 14 residues. V gave up 0 bases and J gave up 3 bases, with 5 bases separating them.

The rearrangement links TRBV7-6 to TRBJ2-3; D remains ambiguous. The CDR3 length is 12 residues. Trimming removed 1 base from V and 4 bases from J, with 3 bases in between. CDR1 is SGHVS and CDR2 is FNYEAQ in the germline V gene. The CDR3 coding sequence is TGTGCCAGCAGCTTAGAACCAGATACGCAGTATTTT. As protein: CASSLEPDTQYF.

V and J are TRBV14 and TRBJ2-7; D is ambiguous. CDR3 length equals 16 residues. Deletions cut 4 bases from V and 5 bases from J, with 21 bases between. Germline V lookup: CDR1 SGHDN, CDR2 FVKESK. Written as DNA, the CDR3 is TGTGCCAGCAGCCCCCTCGGCAGGCAGGCGGTACACGAGCAGTACTTC. This encodes CASSPLGRQAVHEQYF. The variable domain in full, with the rest retrieved from reference TRBV14 and TRBJ2-7, is EAGVTQFPSHSVIEKGQTVTLRCDPISGHDNLYWYRRVMGKEIKFLLHFVKESKQDESGMPNNRFLAERTGGTYSTLKVQPAELEDSGVYFCASSPLGRQAVHEQYFGPGTRLTVT.

The chain employs TRBV2 and TRBJ1-5; 11 nucleotides line up with TRBD1. This CDR3 has 21 amino acids. V lost 5 bases and J lost 1; bases outside the gene matches: 19. Germline-derived CDR1 and CDR2 are SNHLY and FYNNEI. The CDR3 DNA reads TGTGCCAGCAGTCGTACCCCCACCGCCGGGACAGGGGGAGGCAGCAATCAGCCCCAGCATTTT. It translates to CASSRTPTAGTGGGSNQPQHF.

V gene TRBV11-2 combines with J gene TRBJ2-2, with 7 positions matching TRBD1. In germline, CDR1 is SGHAT, CDR2 FQNNGV. The CDR3 contains 15 residues. J was trimmed by 6 bases and V by 1 base; bases with no gene match: 5. CDR3 sequence: CASSLVSTGPGELFF. CDR3 DNA sequence: TGTGCCAGCAGCTTAGTCTCGACAGGGCCCGGGGAGCTGTTTTTT. The full variable domain, rest sourced from reference TRBV11-2 and TRBJ2-2, is EAGVAQSPRYKIIEKRQSVAFWCNPISGHATLYWYQQILGQGPKLLIQFQNNGVVDDSQLPKDRFSAERLKGVDSTLKIQPAKLEDSAVYLCASSLVSTGPGELFFGEGSRLTVL.

The chain links TRBV6-6 to TRBJ1-2; D might be TRBD1 (5 bases). The CDR3 runs 11 residues. Germline values: CDR1 MNHNY, CDR2 SVGAGI (reference sequence). V gave up 4 bases and J gave up 8 bases, with 8 bases separating them. CDR3 amino acids: CASSSQGGYTF. In nucleotides, the CDR3 is TGTGCCAGCAGTTCCCAGGGAGGCTACACCTTC.

The CDR3 DNA sequence: TGTGCCATCAGGAGGGACTCCTACAATGAGCAGTTCTTC. Its translation: CAIRRDSYNEQFF. The chain couples TRBV10-3 to TRBJ2-1, with a tentative D call TRBD2 (5 bases). CDR1 and CDR2 (germline): ENHRY, SYGVKD. This CDR3 region has 13 residues. Deletions cut 6 bases from V and 0 bases from J, with 6 bases between.

The chain uses TRBV5-4 and TRBJ1-1; 9 bases map to TRBD1. Germline CDR1 and CDR2: SGHNT and YYREEE (reference sequence). V lost 2 bases and J lost 5; bases outside the gene matches: 10. The CDR3 is 16 amino acids. This CDR3 reads CASSLGTGKGGTEAFF. The CDR3 nucleotides read TGTGCCAGCAGCTTAGGGACAGGGAAAGGAGGGACTGAAGCTTTCTTT.

The CDR3: CASSVQGATYEQYF. The CDR3 region has the DNA TGTGCCAGCAGCGTCCAGGGGGCAACTTACGAGCAGTACTTC. This chain connects TRBV9 to TRBJ2-7; 8 nucleotides align to TRBD1. Germline CDR1 reads SGDLS; CDR2 reads YYNGEE. The CDR3 extends over 14 amino acids. Trimming at V came to 2 bases and at J to 4 bases, leaving 5 bases not matched to a gene.

The V gene is TRBV2, the J gene TRBJ1-1; no clear D gene. CDR1 is SNHLY, CDR2 FYNNEI, per germline. CDR3 length: 14 residues. V was trimmed by 9 bases and J by 0 bases, leaving 14 bases between them. The CDR3 reads CASGFSAVNTEAFF. The CDR3 DNA reads TGTGCCAGTGGGTTTTCGGCGGTGAACACTGAAGCTTTCTTT.

V and J are TRBV7-9 and TRBJ2-7; no reliable D call. Trimming removed 4 bases from V and 3 bases from J, with 1 base in between. Looked up from germline, CDR1 is SEHNR and CDR2 is FQNEAQ (reference sequence). This CDR3 is built from 10 residues. The CDR3 region has the DNA TGTGCCAGCAGCTACTACGAGCAGTACTTC. Translated, it gives CASSYYEQYF.

The chain links TRBV19 to TRBJ2-7; 7 nucleotides match TRBD2. The CDR3 consists of 14 residues. V lost 10 bases and J lost 6; bases outside the gene matches: 15. CDR1 is LNHDA, CDR2 SQIVND, per germline (reference sequence). The CDR3 DNA reads as TGTGCCACTTCCTCCGGGAGGTCAGGAGGCGAGCAGTACTTC. Protein: CATSSGRSGGEQYF.

The chain employs TRBV28 and TRBJ1-4; maybe TRBD1 (6 bases). CDR1 and CDR2 (germline): MDHEN, SYDVKM. The CDR3 has 14 residues. Trimming removed 3 bases from V and 10 bases from J, with 15 bases in between. CDR3 protein: CASSLGGGNGKLFF. The CDR3 bases are TGTGCCAGCAGTTTGGGGGGCGGAAACGGAAAACTGTTTTTT.

The chain is built from TRBV7-6 and TRBJ2-7; 8 bases match TRBD2. V lost 4 bases to trimming and J lost 4 bases; unmatched junction nucleotides: 9. CDR3 length: 15 residues. Germline V gene data show CDR1 as SGHVS and CDR2 as FNYEAQ. The CDR3 protein is CASSSLGGGAYEQYF. In nucleotides, the CDR3 is TGTGCCAGCAGCTCGCTCGGGGGGGGCGCGTACGAGCAGTACTTC.

This sequence joins TRBV6-5 and TRBJ2-1; D may be TRBD2 (5 bases). V gave up 2 bases and J gave up 6 bases, with 14 bases separating them. In germline, CDR1 is MNHEY, CDR2 SVGAGI. The CDR3 has 15 residues. The DNA of the CDR3 is TGTGCCAGCAGTTACGGGCCGGGGAAACGCAATGAGCAGTTCTTC. Its translation is CASSYGPGKRNEQFF.